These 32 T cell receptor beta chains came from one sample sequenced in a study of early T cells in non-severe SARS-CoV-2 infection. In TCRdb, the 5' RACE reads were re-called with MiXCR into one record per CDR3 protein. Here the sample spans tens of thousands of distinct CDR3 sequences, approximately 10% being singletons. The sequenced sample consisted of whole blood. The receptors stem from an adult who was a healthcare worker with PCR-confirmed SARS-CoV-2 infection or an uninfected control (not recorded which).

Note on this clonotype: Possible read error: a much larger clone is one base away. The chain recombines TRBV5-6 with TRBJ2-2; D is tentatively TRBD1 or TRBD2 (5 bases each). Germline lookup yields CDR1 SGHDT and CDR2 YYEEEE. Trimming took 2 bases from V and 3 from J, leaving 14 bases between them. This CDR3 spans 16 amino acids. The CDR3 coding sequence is TGTGCCAGCAGCTTATTGGCTAGGGGAGACACCGGGGAGCTGTTTTTT. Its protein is CASSLLARGDTGELFF.

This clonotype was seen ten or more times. For the CDR3, the DNA is TGCAGTGCCCACGGAAACAGGGGAGCGCGTGAGCAGTTCTTC. Amino acids: CSAHGNRGAREQFF. V gene TRBV20-1 combines with J gene TRBJ2-1, with 7 positions matching TRBD1. Unmatched junction bases numbered 14, after V lost 6 bases and J lost 9 bases. Per the germline V gene, CDR1 is DFQATT and CDR2 is SNEGSKA (reference sequence). The CDR3 runs to 14 residues.

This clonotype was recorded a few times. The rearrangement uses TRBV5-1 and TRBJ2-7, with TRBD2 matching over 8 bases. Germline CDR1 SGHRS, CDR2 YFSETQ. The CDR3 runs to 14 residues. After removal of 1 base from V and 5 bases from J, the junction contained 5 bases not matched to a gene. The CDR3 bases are TGCGCCAGCAGCTTGAGGACTAGCCTCGACGAGCAGTACTTC. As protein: CASSLRTSLDEQYF.

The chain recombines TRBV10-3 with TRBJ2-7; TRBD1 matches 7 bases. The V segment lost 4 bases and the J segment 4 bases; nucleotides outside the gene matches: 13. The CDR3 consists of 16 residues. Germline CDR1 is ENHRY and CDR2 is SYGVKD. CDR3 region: CAISGWGTEGGYEQYF. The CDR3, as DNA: TGTGCCATCAGTGGCTGGGGGACAGAAGGGGGTTACGAGCAGTACTTC.

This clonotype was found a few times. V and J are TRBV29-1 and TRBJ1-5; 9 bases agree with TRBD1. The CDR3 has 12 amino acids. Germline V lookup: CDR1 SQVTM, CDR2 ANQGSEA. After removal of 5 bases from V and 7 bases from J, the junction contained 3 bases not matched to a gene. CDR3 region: CSVRTGDQPQHF. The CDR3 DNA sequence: TGCAGCGTTCGGACAGGGGACCAGCCCCAGCATTTT. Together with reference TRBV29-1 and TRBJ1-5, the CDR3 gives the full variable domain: SAVISQKPSRDICQRGTSLTIQCQVDSQVTMMFWYRQQPGQSLTLIATANQGSEATYESGFVIDKFPISRPNLTFSTLTVSNMSPEDSSIYLCSVRTGDQPQHFGDGTRLSIL.

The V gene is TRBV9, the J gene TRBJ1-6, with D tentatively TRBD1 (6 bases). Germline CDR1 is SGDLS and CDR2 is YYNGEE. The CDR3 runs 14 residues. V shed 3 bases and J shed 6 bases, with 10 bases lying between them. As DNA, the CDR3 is TGTGCCAGCAGCGCGGGACACCTTAATTCACCCCTCCACTTT. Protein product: CASSAGHLNSPLHF.

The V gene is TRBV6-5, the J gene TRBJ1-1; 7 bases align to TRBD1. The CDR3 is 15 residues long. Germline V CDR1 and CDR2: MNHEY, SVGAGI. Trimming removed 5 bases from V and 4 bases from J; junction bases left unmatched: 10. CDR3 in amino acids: CASSPTGSGATEAFF. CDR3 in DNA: TGTGCCAGCAGTCCGACAGGGTCTGGGGCCACTGAAGCTTTCTTT.

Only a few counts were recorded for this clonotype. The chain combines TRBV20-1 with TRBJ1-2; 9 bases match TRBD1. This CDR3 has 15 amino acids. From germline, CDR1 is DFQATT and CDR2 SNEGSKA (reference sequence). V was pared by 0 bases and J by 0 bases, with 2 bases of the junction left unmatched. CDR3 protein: CSARDGTGTNYGYTF. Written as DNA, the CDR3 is TGCAGTGCTAGAGATGGGACAGGGACTAACTATGGCTACACCTTC.

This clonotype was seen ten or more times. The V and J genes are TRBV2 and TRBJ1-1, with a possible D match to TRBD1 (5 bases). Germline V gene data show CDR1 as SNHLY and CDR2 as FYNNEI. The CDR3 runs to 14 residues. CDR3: CVRVGAWRVTEAFF. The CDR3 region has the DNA TGTGTTCGGGTTGGGGCTTGGCGGGTCACTGAAGCTTTCTTT.

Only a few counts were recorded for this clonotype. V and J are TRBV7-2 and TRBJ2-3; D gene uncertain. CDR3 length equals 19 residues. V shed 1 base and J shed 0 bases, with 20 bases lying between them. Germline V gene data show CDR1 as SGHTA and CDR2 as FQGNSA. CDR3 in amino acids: CASSLVSLALYTSTDTQYF. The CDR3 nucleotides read TGTGCCAGCAGCTTAGTTTCGTTGGCTCTGTATACTAGCACAGATACGCAGTATTTT.

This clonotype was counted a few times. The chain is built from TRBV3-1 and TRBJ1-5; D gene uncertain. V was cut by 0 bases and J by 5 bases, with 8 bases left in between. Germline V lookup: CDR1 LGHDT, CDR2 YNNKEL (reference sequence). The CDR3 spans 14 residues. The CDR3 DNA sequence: TGTGCCAGCAGCCAAGATGGAATGTATCAGCCCCAGCATTTT. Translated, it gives CASSQDGMYQPQHF.

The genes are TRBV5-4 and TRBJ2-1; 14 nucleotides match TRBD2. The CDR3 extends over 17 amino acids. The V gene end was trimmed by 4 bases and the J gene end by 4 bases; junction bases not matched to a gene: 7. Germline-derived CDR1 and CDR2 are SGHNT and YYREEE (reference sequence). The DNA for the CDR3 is TGTGCCAGCAGCCCGGGACTAGCGGGGGCAATGTACAATGAGCAGTTCTTC. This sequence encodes CASSPGLAGAMYNEQFF.

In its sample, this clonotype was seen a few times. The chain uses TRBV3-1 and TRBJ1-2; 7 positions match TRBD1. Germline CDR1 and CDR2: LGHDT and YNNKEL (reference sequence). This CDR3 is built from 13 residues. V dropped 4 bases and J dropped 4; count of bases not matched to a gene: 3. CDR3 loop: CASSLGQFYGYTF. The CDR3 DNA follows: TGTGCCAGCAGCCTGGGACAGTTCTATGGCTACACCTTC.

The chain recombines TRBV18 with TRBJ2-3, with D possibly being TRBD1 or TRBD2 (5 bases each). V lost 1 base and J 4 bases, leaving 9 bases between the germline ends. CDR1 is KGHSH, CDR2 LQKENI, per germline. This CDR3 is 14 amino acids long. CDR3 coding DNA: TGTGCCAGCTCACCACGGCAGGGAGCAGATACGCAGTATTTT. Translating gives CASSPRQGADTQYF.

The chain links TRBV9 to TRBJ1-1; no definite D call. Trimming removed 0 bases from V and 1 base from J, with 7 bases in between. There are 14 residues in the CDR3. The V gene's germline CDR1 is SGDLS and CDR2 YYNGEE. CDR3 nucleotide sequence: TGTGCCAGCAGCGTAGTCCCCGGGAACACTGAAGCTTTCTTT. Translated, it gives CASSVVPGNTEAFF.

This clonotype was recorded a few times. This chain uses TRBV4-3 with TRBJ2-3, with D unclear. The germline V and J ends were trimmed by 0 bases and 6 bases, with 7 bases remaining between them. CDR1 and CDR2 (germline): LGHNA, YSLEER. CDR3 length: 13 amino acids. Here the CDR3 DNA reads TGCGCCAGCAGCCAAGATGTAAGGGATACGCAGTATTTT. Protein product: CASSQDVRDTQYF.

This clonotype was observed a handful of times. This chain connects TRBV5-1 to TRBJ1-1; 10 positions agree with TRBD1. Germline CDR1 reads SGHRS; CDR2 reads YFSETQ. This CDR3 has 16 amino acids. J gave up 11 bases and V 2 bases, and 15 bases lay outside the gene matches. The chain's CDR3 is CASSFRDRGGGLNAFF. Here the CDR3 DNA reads TGCGCCAGCAGCTTCCGGGACAGGGGTGGAGGATTGAACGCTTTCTTT.

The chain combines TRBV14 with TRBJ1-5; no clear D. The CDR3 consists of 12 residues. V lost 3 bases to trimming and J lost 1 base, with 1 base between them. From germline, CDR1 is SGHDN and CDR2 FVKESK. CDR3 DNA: TGTGCCAGCAGCCAGAGCAATCAGCCCCAGCATTTT. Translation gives CASSQSNQPQHF.

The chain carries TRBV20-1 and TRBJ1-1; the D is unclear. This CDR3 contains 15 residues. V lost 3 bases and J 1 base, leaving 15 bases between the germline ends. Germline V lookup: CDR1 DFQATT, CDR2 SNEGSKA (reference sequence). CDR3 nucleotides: TGCAGTGCTAGTTGGTTTTTTGAGAAGAACACTGAAGCTTTCTTT. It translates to CSASWFFEKNTEAFF.

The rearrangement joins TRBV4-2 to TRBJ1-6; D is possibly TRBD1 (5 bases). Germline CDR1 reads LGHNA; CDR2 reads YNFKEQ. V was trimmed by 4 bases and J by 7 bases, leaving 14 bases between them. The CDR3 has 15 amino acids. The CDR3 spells CASSPGTQENSPLHF. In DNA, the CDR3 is TGTGCCAGCAGCCCCGGAACACAGGAAAATTCACCCCTCCACTTT.

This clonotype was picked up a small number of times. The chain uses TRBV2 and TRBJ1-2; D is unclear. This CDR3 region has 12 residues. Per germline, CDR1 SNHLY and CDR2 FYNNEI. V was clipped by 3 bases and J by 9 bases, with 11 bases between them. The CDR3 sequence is CASSEITPSYTF. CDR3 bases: TGTGCCAGCAGTGAGATTACGCCCAGCTACACCTTC. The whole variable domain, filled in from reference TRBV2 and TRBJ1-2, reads EPEVTQTPSHQVTQMGQEVILRCVPISNHLYFYWYRQILGQKVEFLVSFYNNEISEKSEIFDDQFSVERPDGSNFTLKIRSTKLEDSAMYFCASSEITPSYTFGSGTRLTVV.

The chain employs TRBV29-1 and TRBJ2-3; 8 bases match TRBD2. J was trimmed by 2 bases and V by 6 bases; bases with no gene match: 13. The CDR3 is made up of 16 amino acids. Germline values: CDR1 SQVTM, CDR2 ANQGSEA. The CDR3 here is CSVGGGRGGLTDTQYF. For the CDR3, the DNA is TGCAGCGTCGGAGGGGGACGGGGGGGACTCACAGATACGCAGTATTTT.

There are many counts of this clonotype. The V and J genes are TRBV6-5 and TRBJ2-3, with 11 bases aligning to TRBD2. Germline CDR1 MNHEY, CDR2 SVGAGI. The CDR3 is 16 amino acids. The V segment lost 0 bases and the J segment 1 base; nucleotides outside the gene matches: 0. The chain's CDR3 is CASSYSLAGGTDTQYF. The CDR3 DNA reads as TGTGCCAGCAGTTACTCACTAGCGGGGGGCACAGATACGCAGTATTTT.

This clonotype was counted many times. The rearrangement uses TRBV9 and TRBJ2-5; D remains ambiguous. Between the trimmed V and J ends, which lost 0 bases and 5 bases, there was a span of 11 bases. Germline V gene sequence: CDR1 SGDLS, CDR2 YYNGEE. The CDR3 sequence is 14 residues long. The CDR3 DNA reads TGTGCCAGCAGCGTAGATTTCCCCGGGGAGACCCAGTACTTC. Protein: CASSVDFPGETQYF. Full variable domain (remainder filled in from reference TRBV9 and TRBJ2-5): DSGVTQTPKHLITATGQRVTLRCSPRSGDLSVYWYQQSLDQGLQFLIQYYNGEERAKGNILERFSAQQFPDLHSELNLSSLELGDSALYFCASSVDFPGETQYFGPGTRLLVL.

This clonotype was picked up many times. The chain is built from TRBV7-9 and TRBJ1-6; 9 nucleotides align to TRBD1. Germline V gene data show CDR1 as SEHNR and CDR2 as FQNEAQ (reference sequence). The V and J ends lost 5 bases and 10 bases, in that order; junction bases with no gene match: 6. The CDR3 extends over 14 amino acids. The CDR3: CASSVGQGSSPLHF. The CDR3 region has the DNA TGTGCCAGCAGCGTGGGACAGGGTAGCTCACCCCTCCACTTT.

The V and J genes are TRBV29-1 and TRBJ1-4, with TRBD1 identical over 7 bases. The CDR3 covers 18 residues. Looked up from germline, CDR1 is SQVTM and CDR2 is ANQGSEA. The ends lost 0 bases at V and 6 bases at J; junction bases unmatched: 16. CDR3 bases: TGCAGCGTTGAAGAGACAGGGAAAAGGGCCGAAGATGATGAAAAACTGTTTTTT. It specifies CSVEETGKRAEDDEKLFF. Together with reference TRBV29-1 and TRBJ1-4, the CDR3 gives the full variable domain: SAVISQKPSRDICQRGTSLTIQCQVDSQVTMMFWYRQQPGQSLTLIATANQGSEATYESGFVIDKFPISRPNLTFSTLTVSNMSPEDSSIYLCSVEETGKRAEDDEKLFFGSGTQLSVL.

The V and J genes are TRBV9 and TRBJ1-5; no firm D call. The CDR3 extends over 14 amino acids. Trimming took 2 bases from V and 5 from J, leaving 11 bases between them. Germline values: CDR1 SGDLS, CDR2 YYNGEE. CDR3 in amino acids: CASSVGLDYQPQHF. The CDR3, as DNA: TGTGCCAGCAGCGTCGGGCTAGATTATCAGCCCCAGCATTTT.

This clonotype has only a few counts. The CDR3 nucleotides are TGTGCCAGCTCAGTACAGGGGGATAGCTCCTACAATGAGCAGTTCTTC. The encoded protein is CASSVQGDSSYNEQFF. This rearrangement joins TRBV18 to TRBJ2-1; 8 bases map to TRBD1. This CDR3 region has 16 residues. The germline V gene encodes CDR1 KGHSH and CDR2 LQKENI. V lost 5 bases, J lost 0 bases, and 6 bases stayed unmatched.

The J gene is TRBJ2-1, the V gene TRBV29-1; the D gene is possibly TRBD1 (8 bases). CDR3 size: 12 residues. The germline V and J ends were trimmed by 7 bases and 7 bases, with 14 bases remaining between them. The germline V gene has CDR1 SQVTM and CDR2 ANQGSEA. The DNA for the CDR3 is TGCAGCGCCCACAGGGGGGGGAATGAGCAGTTCTTC. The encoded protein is CSAHRGGNEQFF.

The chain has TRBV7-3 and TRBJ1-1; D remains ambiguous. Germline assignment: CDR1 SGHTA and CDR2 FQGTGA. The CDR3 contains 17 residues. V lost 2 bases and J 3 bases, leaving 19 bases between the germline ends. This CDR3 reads CASSLRPIGGSDTEAFF. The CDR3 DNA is TGTGCCAGCAGCTTACGCCCGATTGGAGGGTCTGACACTGAAGCTTTCTTT.

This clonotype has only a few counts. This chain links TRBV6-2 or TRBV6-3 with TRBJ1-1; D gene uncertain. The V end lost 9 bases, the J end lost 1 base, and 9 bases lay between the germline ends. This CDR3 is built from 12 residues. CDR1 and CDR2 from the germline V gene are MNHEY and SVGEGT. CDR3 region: CASDGRNTEAFF. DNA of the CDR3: TGTGCCAGTGACGGACGGAACACTGAAGCTTTCTTT.

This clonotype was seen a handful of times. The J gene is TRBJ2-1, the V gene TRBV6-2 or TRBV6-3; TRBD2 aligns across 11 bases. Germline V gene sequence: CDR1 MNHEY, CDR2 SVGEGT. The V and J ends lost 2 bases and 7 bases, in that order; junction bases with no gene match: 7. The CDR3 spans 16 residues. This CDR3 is CASSYPLAGGLNEQFF. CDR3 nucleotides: TGTGCCAGCAGTTACCCTCTAGCGGGGGGCCTGAATGAGCAGTTCTTC.